These 3 T cell receptor beta chains originate from one sample sequenced in a study of blood T cell repertoires in COVID-19. Only in-frame clones appear in the TCRdb table, and some are missing; sequencing was by immunoSEQ multiplex PCR. The profile shows about 250,000 clones, 80% to 90% of them singletons. The sequencing sample was made of PBMCs or T cells enriched from blood (not recorded which). These receptors originate from a woman under 30 who had recovered from COVID-19.

The V call is TRBV19, the J call TRBJ1-3, with a possible D match to TRBD1 (6 bases). The V gene lost 4 bases and the J gene lost 0 bases, with 13 bases spanning the gap. Germline V CDR1 and CDR2: LNHDA, SQIVND (reference sequence). This CDR3 is built from 16 residues. CDR3 in amino acids: CASSSQGQHSGNTIYF. As DNA, the CDR3 is TGTGCCAGTAGTAGCCAGGGACAACACTCTGGAAACACCATATATTTT.

This CDR3 is CASSEVLTEYQETQYF. The DNA of the CDR3 is TGTGCCAGCAGTGAAGTCCTGACAGAGTACCAAGAGACCCAGTACTTC. The chain links TRBV6-1 to TRBJ2-5, with a possible D match to TRBD1 (5 bases). The CDR3 is 16 residues long. Trimming cost V 1 base and J 0 bases, with 12 bases left between them. From germline, CDR1 is MNHNS and CDR2 SASEGT.

This clone is a singleton in its sample. The chain employs TRBV9 and TRBJ2-1; 9 nucleotides line up with TRBD1. With V trimmed by 0 bases and J by 6 bases, 4 bases remained unmatched. CDR3 length equals 15 residues. Germline CDR1 is SGDLS and CDR2 is YYNGEE. The DNA for the CDR3 is TGTGCCAGCAGCGTAGTTCGACAGGGGGGCAATGAGCAGTTCTTC. Amino acid sequence: CASSVVRQGGNEQFF.